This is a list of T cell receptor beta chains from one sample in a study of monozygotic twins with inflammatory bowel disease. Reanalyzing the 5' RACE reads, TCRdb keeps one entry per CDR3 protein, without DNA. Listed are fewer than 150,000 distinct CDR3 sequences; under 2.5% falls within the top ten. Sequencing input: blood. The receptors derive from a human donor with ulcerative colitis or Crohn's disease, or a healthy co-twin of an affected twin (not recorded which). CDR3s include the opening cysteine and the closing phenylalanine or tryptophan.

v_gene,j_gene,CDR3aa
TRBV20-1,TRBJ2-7,CSARSHGTGLYEQYF
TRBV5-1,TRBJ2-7,CASSLVPDRAYEQYF
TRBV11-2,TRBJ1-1,CASSLDLRPYGTGGENTEAFF
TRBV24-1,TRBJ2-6,CATSDNGQPNSGANVLTF
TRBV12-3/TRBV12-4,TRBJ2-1,CASSSFRQVQQFF
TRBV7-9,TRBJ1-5,CASSPRYGNQPQHF
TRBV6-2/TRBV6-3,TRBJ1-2,CASRRTANYGYTF
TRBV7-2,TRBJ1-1,CASSSRQGESEAFF
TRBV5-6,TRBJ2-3,CASSLDQLGTDTQYF
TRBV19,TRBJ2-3,CASSMRSGIDTQYF
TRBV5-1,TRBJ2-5,CASSLRGGSGETQYF
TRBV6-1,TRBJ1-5,CASSTVGSNQPQHF
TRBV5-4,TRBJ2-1,CASSQDRINEQFF
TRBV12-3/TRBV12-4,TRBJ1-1,CASSRGRETEAFF
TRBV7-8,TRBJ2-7,CASSFSRDGSYEQYF
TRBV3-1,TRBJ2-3,CASSQLGEDTQYF
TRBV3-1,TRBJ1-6,CASSQVDSPLHF
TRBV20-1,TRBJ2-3,CSARISGSSTDTQYF
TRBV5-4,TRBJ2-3,CASSQQLVYTQYF
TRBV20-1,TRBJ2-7,CSALLGGARYEQYF